This T cell receptor beta chain was sequenced during a study of blood T cell repertoires in COVID-19. Study at large: Some COVID-19 samples were acute and others convalescent; all came from the United States, Italy and Spain. From T cells, B-cell-depleted T cells, or PBMCs came the material, which was cDNA or gDNA.

The CDR3 sequence is 15 residues long. Trimming stripped 2 bases from V and 1 base from J, with 13 bases between. CDR1 and CDR2 from the germline V gene are GTSNPN and SVGIG (reference sequence). Original data processing: Nucleated cell counts were estimated from reference gene primer amplification. This table comes from immunoSEQ multiplex PCR, and its TCRdb copy is limited to in-frame clones, with some not included. D and trimming come from the DNA, and the V and J calls and clone size come from that table. The data contain about 110,000 clones, 72% of them singletons. This sequence was found in a woman in her sixties or seventies with acute or convalescent COVID-19. Sequenced input: peripheral blood. V is TRBV30 and J is TRBJ2-3, with a tentative D call TRBD1 (6 bases). The CDR3 DNA follows: TGTGCCTGGAGTAGGCCAGGGGTTGGCACAGATACGCAGTATTTT. The encoded protein is CAWSRPGVGTDTQYF.